The present T cell receptor (beta chain) was sequenced within a study of blood T cells in healthy people across ages. The CDR3 extends over 16 amino acids. V shed 8 bases and J 4 bases; nucleotides not matched to a gene: 13. Germline V gene sequence: CDR1 SNHLY, CDR2 FYNNEI. Study-wide results and limits: Long-lived donors carried more naive CD4+ cells and greater diversity than aged donors. Because donor CMV status was unknown, expanded clonotype changes were possibly confounded.

Combining a sample-barcoded 5' primer with a J-beta primer mix, a second PCR ran for roughly 7 to 11 cycles. Via MiXCR, TCRdb re-called the 5' RACE reads, giving one row per CDR3 protein. The sample has about 1,400,000 distinct CDR3 sequences; around 55% are singletons. About this clonotype: The target antigen is unknown.

This TCR was recovered from a man younger than 35 in good health. The chain is built from TRBV2 and TRBJ2-3; 9 bases match TRBD2. The sample comprised blood. The CDR3 sequence is CASPNLASGTSDTQYF. The DNA for the CDR3 is TGTGCCAGCCCTAATTTGGCTAGCGGGACTTCAGATACGCAGTATTTT. The full variable domain, completed using reference TRBV2 and TRBJ2-3, is EPEVTQTPSHQVTQMGQEVILRCVPISNHLYFYWYRQILGQKVEFLVSFYNNEISEKSEIFDDQFSVERPDGSNFTLKIRSTKLEDSAMYFCASPNLASGTSDTQYFGPGTRLTVL.